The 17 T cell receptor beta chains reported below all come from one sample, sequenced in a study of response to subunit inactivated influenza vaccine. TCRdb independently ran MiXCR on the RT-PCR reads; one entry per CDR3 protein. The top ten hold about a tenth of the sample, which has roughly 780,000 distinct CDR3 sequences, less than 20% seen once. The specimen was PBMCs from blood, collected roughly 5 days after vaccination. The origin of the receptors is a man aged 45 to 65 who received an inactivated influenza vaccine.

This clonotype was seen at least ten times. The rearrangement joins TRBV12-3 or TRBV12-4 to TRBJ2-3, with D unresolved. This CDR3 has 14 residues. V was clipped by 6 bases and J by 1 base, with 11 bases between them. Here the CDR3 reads CASSTDIRTDTQYF. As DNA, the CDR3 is TGTGCCAGCAGCACAGACATACGCACAGATACGCAGTATTTT.

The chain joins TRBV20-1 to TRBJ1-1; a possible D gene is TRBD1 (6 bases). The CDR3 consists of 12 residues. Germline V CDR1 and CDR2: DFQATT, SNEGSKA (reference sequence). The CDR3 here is CRGLTGMGYAFF. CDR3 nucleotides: TGCAGGGGGTTAACAGGGATGGGATATGCTTTCTTT.

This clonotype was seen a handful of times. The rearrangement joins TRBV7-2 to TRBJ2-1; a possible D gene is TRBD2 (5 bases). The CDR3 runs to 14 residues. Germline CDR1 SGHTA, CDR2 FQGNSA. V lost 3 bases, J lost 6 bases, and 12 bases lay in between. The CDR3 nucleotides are TGTGCCAGCAGCTTTGAACTAGTTGCCAATGAGCAGTTCTTC. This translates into CASSFELVANEQFF.

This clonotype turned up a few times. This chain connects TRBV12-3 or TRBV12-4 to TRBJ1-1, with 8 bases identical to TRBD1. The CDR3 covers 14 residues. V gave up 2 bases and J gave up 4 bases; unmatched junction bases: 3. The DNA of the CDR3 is TGTGCCAGCAGTTTATCGACAGGGGCCACTGAAGCTTTCTTT. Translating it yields CASSLSTGATEAFF.

The CDR3 here is CASSLLRAYEQYF. CDR3 in DNA: TGTGCCAGCAGTCTGTTACGTGCCTACGAGCAGTACTTC. The chain links TRBV6-2 or TRBV6-3 to TRBJ2-7; D unresolved. Deletions cut 5 bases from V and 2 bases from J, with 10 bases between. The CDR3 has 13 amino acids. Germline values: CDR1 MNHEY, CDR2 SVGEGT.

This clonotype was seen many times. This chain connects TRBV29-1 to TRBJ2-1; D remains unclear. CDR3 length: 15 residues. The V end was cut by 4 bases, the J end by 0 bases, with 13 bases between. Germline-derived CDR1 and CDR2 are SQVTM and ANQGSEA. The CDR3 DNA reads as TGCAGCGTTGGGCAGCGACCAAGCTCCTACAATGAGCAGTTCTTC. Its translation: CSVGQRPSSYNEQFF.

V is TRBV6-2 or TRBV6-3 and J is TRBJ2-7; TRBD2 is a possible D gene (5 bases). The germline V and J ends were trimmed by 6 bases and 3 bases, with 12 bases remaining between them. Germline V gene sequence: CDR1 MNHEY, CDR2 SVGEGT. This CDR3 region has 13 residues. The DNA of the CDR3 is TGTGCCAGCAGAGAACCGGGAAACTACGAGCAGTACTTC. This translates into CASREPGNYEQYF.

For the CDR3, the DNA is TGTGCCAGCAGCCAGCTGGGAGTTGCCTACGAGCAGTACTTC. It translates to CASSQLGVAYEQYF. The chain couples TRBV3-1 to TRBJ2-7; weak D call: TRBD2 (5 bases). The CDR3 totals 14 residues. The V end lost 3 bases, the J end lost 2 bases, and 11 bases lay between the germline ends. Germline CDR1 reads LGHDT; CDR2 reads YNNKEL (reference sequence).

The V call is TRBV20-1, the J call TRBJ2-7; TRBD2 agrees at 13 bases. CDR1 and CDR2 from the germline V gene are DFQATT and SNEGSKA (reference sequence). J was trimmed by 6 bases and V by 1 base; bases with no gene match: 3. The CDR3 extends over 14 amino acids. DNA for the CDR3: TGCAGTGCTAGAGCTACTAGCGGGAGGGTCGAGCAGTACTTC. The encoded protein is CSARATSGRVEQYF.

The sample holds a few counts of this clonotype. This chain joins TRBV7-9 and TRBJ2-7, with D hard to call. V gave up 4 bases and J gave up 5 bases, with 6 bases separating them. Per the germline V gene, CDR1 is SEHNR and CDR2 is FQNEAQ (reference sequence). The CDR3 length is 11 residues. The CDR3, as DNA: TGTGCCAGCAGCTCGCAAAACGAGCAGTACTTC. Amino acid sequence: CASSSQNEQYF.

CDR3: CASSVEGTGTEAFF. The CDR3 DNA reads as TGTGCCAGCAGCGTAGAGGGGACGGGCACTGAAGCTTTCTTT. The chain links TRBV9 to TRBJ1-1; D might be TRBD1 (5 bases). Germline CDR1 and CDR2: SGDLS and YYNGEE. Trimming cost V 0 bases and J 4 bases, with 10 bases left between them. The CDR3 is 14 residues long.

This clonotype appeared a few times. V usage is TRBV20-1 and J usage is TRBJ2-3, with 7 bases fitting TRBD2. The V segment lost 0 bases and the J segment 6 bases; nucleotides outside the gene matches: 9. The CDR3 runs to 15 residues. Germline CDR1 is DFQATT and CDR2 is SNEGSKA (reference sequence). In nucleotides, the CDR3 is TGCAGTGCTAGAGACAAGCGGGGTTTAAGCGATACGCAGTATTTT. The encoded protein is CSARDKRGLSDTQYF.

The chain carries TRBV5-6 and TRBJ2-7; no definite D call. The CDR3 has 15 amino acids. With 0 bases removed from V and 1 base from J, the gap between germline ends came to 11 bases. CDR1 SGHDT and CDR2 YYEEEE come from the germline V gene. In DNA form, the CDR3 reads TGTGCCAGCAGCTTGGCCGGGCCGCCGTCCTACGAGCAGTACTTC. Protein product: CASSLAGPPSYEQYF.

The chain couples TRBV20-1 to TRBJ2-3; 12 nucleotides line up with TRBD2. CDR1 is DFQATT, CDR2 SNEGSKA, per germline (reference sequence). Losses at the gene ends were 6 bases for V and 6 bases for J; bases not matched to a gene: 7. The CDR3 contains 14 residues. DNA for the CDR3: TGCAGTGCAAAGACTAGCGGGAGTCTGGATACGCAGTATTTT. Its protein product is CSAKTSGSLDTQYF.

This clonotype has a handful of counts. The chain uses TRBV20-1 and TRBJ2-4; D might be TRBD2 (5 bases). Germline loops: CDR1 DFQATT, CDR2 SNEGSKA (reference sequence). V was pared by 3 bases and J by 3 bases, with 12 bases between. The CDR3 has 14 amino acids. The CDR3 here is CSASGSRGKNIQYF. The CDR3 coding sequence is TGCAGTGCTAGCGGTAGTCGGGGCAAAAACATTCAGTACTTC.

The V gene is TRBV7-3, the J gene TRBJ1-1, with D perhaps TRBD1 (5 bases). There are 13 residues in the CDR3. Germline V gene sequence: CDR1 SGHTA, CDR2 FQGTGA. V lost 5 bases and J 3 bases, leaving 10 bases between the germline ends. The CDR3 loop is CASSPGRDTEAFF. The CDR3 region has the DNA TGTGCCAGCAGCCCCGGCAGGGACACTGAAGCTTTCTTT.

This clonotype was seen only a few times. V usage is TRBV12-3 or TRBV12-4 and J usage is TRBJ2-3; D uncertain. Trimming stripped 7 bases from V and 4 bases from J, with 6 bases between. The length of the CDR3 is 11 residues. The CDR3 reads CASTRADTQYF. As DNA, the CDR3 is TGTGCCAGCACTAGAGCAGATACGCAGTATTTT.